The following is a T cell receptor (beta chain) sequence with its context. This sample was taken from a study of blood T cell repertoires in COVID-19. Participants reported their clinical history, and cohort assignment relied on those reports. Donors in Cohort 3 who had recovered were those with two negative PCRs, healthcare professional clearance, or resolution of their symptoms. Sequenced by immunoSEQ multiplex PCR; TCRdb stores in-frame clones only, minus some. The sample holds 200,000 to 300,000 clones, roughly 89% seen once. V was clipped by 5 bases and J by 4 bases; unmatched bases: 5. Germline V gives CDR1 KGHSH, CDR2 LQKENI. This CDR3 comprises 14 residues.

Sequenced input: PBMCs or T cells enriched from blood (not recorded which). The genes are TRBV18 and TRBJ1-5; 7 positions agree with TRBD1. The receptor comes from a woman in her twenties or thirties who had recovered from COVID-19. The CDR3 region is CASSSTGRNQPQHF. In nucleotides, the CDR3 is TGTGCCAGCTCATCGACAGGGAGGAATCAGCCCCAGCATTTT.